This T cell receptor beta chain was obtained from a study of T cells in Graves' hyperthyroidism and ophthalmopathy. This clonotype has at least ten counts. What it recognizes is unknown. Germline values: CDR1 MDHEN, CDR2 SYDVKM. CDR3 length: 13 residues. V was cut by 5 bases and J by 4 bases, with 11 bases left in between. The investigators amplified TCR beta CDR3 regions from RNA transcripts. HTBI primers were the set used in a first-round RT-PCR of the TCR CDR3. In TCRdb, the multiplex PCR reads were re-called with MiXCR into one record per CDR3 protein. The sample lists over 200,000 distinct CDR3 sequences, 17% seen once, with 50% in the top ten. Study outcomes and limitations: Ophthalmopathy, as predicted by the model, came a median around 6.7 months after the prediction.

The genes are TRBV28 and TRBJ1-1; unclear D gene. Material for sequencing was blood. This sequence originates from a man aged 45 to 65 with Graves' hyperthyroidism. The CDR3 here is CASSPPKPTEAFF. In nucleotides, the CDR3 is TGTGCCAGCAGTCCACCTAAACCCACTGAAGCTTTCTTT. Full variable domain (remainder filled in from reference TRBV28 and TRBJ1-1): DVKVTQSSRYLVKRTGEKVFLECVQDMDHENMFWYRQDPGLGLRLIYFSYDVKMKEKGDIPEGYSVSREKKERFSLILESASTNQTSMYLCASSPPKPTEAFFGQGTRLTVV.